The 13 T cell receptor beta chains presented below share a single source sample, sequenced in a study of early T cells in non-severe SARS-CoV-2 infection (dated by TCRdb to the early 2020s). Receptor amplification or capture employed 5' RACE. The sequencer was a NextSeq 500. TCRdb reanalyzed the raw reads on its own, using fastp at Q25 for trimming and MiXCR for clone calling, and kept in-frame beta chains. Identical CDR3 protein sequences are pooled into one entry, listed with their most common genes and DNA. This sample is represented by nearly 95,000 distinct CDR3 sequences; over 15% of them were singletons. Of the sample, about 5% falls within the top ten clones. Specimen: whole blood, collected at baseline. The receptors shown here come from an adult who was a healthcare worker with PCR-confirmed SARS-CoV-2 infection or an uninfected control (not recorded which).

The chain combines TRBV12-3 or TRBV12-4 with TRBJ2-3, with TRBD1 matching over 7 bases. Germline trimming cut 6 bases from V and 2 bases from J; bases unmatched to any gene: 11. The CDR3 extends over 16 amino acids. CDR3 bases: TGTGCCAGCAGCTCCAGACAGGGCGAGACCACAGATACGCAGTATTTT. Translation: CASSSRQGETTDTQYF.

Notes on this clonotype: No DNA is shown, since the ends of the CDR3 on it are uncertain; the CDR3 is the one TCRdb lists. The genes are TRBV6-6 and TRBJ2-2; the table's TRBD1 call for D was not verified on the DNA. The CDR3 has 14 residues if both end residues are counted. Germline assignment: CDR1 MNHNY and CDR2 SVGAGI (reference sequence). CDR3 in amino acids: CASSSSTPSRELFF.

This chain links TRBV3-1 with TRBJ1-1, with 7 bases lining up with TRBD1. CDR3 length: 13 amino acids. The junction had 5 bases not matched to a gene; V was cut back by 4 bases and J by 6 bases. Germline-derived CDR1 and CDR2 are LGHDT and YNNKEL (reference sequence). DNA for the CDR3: TGTGCCAGCAGCCGCCAGGGGGAGGCTGAAGCTTTCTTT. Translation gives CASSRQGEAEAFF.

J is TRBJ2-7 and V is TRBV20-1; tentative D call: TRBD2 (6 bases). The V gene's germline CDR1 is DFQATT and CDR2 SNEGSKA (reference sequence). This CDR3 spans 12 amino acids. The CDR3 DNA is TGCAGCGATAACCCCGTGGGGGGCGAGCAGTACTTC. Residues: CSDNPVGGEQYF.

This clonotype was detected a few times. In DNA form, the CDR3 reads TGTGCCAGCAGTGAAGGTGGGACCCACTACGAGCAGTACTTC. Translating gives CASSEGGTHYEQYF. This chain uses TRBV6-1 with TRBJ2-7; either TRBD1 or TRBD2 may fit D (5 bases each). The CDR3 spans 14 residues. V lost 1 base and J 3 bases, leaving 10 bases between the germline ends. The germline V gene has CDR1 MNHNS and CDR2 SASEGT.

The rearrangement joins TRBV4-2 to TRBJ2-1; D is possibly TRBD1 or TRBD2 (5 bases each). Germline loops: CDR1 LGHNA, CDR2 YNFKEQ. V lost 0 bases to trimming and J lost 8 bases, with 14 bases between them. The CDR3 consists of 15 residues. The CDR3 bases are TGTGCCAGCAGCCAAGAGGGGAGCAGGGCGGATGAGCAGTTCTTC. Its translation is CASSQEGSRADEQFF.

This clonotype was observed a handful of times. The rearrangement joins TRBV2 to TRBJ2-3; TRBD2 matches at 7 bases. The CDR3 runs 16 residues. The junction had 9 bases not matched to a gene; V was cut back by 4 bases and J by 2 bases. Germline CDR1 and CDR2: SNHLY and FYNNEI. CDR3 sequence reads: CASSVRERRNTDTQYF. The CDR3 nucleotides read TGTGCCAGCAGTGTGCGGGAGCGCCGGAACACAGATACGCAGTATTTT.

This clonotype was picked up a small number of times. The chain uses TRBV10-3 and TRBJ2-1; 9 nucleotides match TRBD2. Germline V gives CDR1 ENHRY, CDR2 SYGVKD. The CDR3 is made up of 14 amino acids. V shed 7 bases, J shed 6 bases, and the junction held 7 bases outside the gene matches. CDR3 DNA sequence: TGTGCCATCAACCCTAGCGGGAATCGCAATGAGCAGTTCTTC. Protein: CAINPSGNRNEQFF.

CDR3 amino acids: CASSQDRVNYGYTF. The DNA for the CDR3 is TGTGCCAGCAGCCAAGACAGGGTTAACTATGGCTACACCTTC. V and J are TRBV4-2 and TRBJ1-2; the D gene is possibly TRBD1 (5 bases). V shed 0 bases and J shed 1 base, with 6 bases lying between them. The germline gives CDR1 LGHNA, CDR2 YNFKEQ. This CDR3 has 14 amino acids.

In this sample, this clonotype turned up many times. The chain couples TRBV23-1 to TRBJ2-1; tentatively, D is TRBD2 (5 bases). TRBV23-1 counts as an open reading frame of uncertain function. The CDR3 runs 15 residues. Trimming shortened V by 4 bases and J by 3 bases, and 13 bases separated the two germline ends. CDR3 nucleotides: TGCGCCAGCAGTCTAGCCCGGGAACACTACAATGAGCAGTTCTTC. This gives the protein CASSLAREHYNEQFF.

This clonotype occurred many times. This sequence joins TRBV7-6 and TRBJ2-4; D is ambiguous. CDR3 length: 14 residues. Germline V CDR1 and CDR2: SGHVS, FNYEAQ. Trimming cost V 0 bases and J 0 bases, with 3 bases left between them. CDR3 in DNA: TGTGCCAGCAGCTTAGCGCTAGCCAAAAACATTCAGTACTTC. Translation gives CASSLALAKNIQYF.

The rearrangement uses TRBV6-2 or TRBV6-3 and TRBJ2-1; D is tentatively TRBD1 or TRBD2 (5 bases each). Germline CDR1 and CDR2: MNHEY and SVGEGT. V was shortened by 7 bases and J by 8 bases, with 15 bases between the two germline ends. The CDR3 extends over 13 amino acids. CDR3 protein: CASTTGPWDEQFF. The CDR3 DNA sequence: TGTGCCAGCACCACGGGGCCATGGGATGAGCAGTTCTTC.

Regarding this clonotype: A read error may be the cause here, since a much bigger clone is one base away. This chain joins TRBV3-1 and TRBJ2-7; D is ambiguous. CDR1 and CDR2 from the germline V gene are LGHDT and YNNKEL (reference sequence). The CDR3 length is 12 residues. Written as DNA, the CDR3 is TGTGCCAGCTGCCACTCATCCTACGAGCAGTACTTC. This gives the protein CASCHSSYEQYF.